The entry below describes one TCR beta chain. CDR3 length: 13 amino acids. CDR1 and CDR2 (germline): SQVTM, ANQGSEA. V lost 8 bases and J lost 4, with 17 bases in between. This record comes from a study of technical replicates of blood from four donors. TCRdb keeps only in-frame clones here, not all; method: immunoSEQ multiplex PCR. The repertoire holds about 66,000 clones, with roughly 90% as singletons. The source is a human donor in good health. Some clones in this sample may be carry-over from other donors' samples. The rearrangement joins TRBV29-1 to TRBJ2-5, with a possible D match to TRBD2 (7 bases). The sample comprised PBMCs. CDR3 region: CSYRRGRVETQYF. In DNA form, the CDR3 reads TGCAGCTATAGGCGGGGGCGGGTAGAGACCCAGTACTTC.